A single TCR beta chain is shown here with its context. The germline gene is not matched at one end of the junction; a read error may be the cause. Germline CDR1 is DFQATT and CDR2 is SNEGSKA (reference sequence). CDR3 length equals 13 residues. Whoever was chosen for sequencing had shown CD8+CD57+ cell expansion by flow cytometry. The entry originates in a study of CD8+CD57+ T cells in acquired aplastic anemia. Overall study: Across the sorted CD4+ and CD8+ cells, DNA amounts averaged about 3.2 ug.

Genomic DNA acted as the template from which TCR beta VDJ combination and CDR3 sequence profiling were carried out. MiXCR was run by TCRdb on the reads, yielding one entry per CDR3 protein. The table shows about 98,000 distinct CDR3 sequences, with 65% to 70% occurring only once. Sequences were obtained from sorted CD4+, CD8+, or CD8+CD57+ T cells (not recorded which) from PBMCs. The chain combines TRBV20-1 with TRBJ1-3; D is possibly TRBD1 (6 bases). This receptor was taken from a human donor with aplastic anemia. CDR3: CSGRQASGNTIYF. CDR3 DNA: TGCAGTGGTAGACAGGCCTCTGGAAACACCATATATTTT.